This TCR beta chain emerged from a study of shared T cell receptors in the human thymus. The junction had 7 bases not matched to a gene; V was cut back by 4 bases and J by 4 bases. CDR3 size: 17 residues. CDR1 and CDR2 (germline): SGHTA, FQGNSA. Sequencing used immunoSEQ multiplex PCR; TCRdb keeps in-frame clones, though not all of them. Of about 660,000 clones listed, roughly 86% are singletons. These same data were also listed under a study on human thymus T cells. As that study records: It was healthy Finnish infants having corrective surgery for congenital heart defects who were the donors. Thymus was obtained from resections taken during corrective heart surgery. Use of V and J genes seemed skewed within the thymic and blood repertoires. Thymic repertoires of unrelated individuals were reported in related research to overlap highly.

Specimen: thymocytes. The chain has TRBV7-2 and TRBJ2-1; 13 nucleotides line up with TRBD2. The origin of this receptor is a boy younger than two with a congenital heart defect. CDR3 in amino acids: CASSSLAGGPWYNEQFF. The CDR3 DNA follows: TGTGCCAGCAGCTCACTAGCGGGAGGGCCGTGGTACAATGAGCAGTTCTTC. The entire variable domain, with the rest obtained from reference TRBV7-2 and TRBJ2-1, is as follows: GAGVSQSPSNKVTEKGKDVELRCDPISGHTALYWYRQSLGQGLEFLIYFQGNSAPDKSGLPSDRFSAERTGGSVSTLTIQRTQQEDSAVYLCASSSLAGGPWYNEQFFGPGTRLTVL.